This passage covers 7 T cell receptor beta chains from one sample sequenced in a study of blood T cell repertoires in COVID-19. Only in-frame clones appear in the TCRdb table, and some are missing; sequencing was by immunoSEQ multiplex PCR. The repertoire holds 300,000 or so clones, with around 84% as singletons. Sequenced input: PBMCs or T cells enriched from blood (not recorded which). These TCRs come from a young woman who had recovered from COVID-19.

The chain employs TRBV30 and TRBJ1-5; D not resolved. From germline, CDR1 is GTSNPN and CDR2 SVGIG (reference sequence). The V and J ends lost 2 bases and 5 bases respectively, with 10 bases between them. The CDR3 consists of 13 residues. The chain's CDR3 is CAWSNSGDQPQHF. The CDR3 nucleotides read TGTGCCTGGAGTAATTCCGGGGATCAGCCCCAGCATTTT.

V gene TRBV6-5 combines with J gene TRBJ1-1; D not certain. The germline CDR1 and CDR2 sequences are MNHEY and SVGAGI. This CDR3 is built from 12 residues. V shed 1 base and J shed 5 bases, with 5 bases lying between them. The CDR3 region is CASSYLRTEAFF. CDR3 nucleotide sequence: TGTGCCAGCAGTTACTTGCGGACTGAAGCTTTCTTT.

The J gene is TRBJ1-1, the V gene TRBV28; D perhaps matches TRBD1 (5 bases). The germline V gene has CDR1 MDHEN and CDR2 SYDVKM. This CDR3 region has 16 residues. V was pared by 3 bases and J by 3 bases, with 17 bases between. The CDR3 protein is CASSLEGGDWYTEAFF. DNA of the CDR3: TGTGCCAGCAGTTTGGAAGGAGGGGACTGGTACACTGAAGCTTTCTTT. Full variable domain (rest looked up from reference TRBV28 and TRBJ1-1): DVKVTQSSRYLVKRTGEKVFLECVQDMDHENMFWYRQDPGLGLRLIYFSYDVKMKEKGDIPEGYSVSREKKERFSLILESASTNQTSMYLCASSLEGGDWYTEAFFGQGTRLTVV.

The chain has TRBV9 and TRBJ1-1; tentatively, D is TRBD1 (6 bases). The CDR3 has 14 amino acids. Per the germline V gene, CDR1 is SGDLS and CDR2 is YYNGEE. V lost 3 bases to trimming and J lost 3 bases, with 12 bases between them. In DNA form, the CDR3 reads TGTGCCAGCAGCGCGTCGGACAGCTACACTGAAGCTTTCTTT. Protein: CASSASDSYTEAFF.

The chain carries TRBV7-9 and TRBJ2-5; 8 nucleotides align to TRBD2. The germline V gene has CDR1 SEHNR and CDR2 FQNEAQ (reference sequence). CDR3 length equals 14 residues. V lost 6 bases to trimming and J lost 5 bases; unmatched junction nucleotides: 8. The CDR3 DNA sequence: TGTGCCAGCAGGCACCCCCGGGGGGGGGAGACCCAGTACTTC. Translating it yields CASRHPRGGETQYF.

The chain combines TRBV9 with TRBJ1-5; D remains unclear. The germline V and J ends were trimmed by 0 bases and 7 bases, with 14 bases remaining between them. Germline assignment: CDR1 SGDLS and CDR2 YYNGEE. There are 15 residues in the CDR3. CDR3 amino acids: CASSVGRESGQPQHF. The CDR3 DNA sequence: TGTGCCAGCAGCGTAGGACGGGAATCGGGGCAGCCCCAGCATTTT.

This clone was picked up one time. V gene TRBV7-9 combines with J gene TRBJ1-1; 9 nucleotides match TRBD1. Germline V gives CDR1 SEHNR, CDR2 FQNEAQ (reference sequence). CDR3 size: 14 residues. Trimming cost V 5 bases and J 5 bases; bases outside gene matches: 6. The CDR3 loop is CASSNPGQGTEAFF. The CDR3 region has the DNA TGTGCCAGCAGCAATCCGGGACAGGGTACTGAAGCTTTCTTT. The variable domain in full, completed from reference TRBV7-9 and TRBJ1-1, reads DTGVSQNPRHKITKRGQNVTFRCDPISEHNRLYWYRQTLGQGPEFLTYFQNEAQLEKSRLLSDRFSAERPKGSFSTLEIQRTEQGDSAMYLCASSNPGQGTEAFFGQGTRLTVV.